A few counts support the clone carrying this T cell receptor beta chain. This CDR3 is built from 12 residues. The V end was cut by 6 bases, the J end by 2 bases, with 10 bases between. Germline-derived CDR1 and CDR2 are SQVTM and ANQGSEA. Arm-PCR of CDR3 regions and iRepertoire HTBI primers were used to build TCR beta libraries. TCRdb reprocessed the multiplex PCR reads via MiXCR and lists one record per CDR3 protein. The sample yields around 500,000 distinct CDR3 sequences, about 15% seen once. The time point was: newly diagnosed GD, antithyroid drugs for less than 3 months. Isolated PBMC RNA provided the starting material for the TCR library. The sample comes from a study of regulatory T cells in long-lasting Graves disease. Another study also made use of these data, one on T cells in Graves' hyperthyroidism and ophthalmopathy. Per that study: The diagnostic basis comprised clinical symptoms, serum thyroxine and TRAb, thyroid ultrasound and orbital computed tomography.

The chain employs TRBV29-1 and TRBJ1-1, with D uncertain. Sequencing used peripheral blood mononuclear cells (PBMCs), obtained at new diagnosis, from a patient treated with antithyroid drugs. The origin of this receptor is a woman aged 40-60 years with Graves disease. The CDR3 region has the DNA TGCAGCGTAGGACTGATAAACACTGAAGCTTTCTTT. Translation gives CSVGLINTEAFF.